These T cell receptor beta chains were read from a single sample in a study of early T cells in non-severe SARS-CoV-2 infection. TCRdb itself ran the 5' RACE reads through MiXCR, one entry per CDR3 protein. The sample lists approximately 70,000 distinct CDR3 sequences, roughly 4.5% seen once, with under 4% in the top ten. The source was whole blood, collected at baseline. All receptors come from an adult who was a healthcare worker with PCR-confirmed SARS-CoV-2 infection or an uninfected control (not recorded which). The donor label of this sample is uncertain. Each CDR3 is given with its conserved first and last residue. The D gene is left open where the match is weak. Not all rows give a size; the values are once, few, many and, for expanded clones, a class.

CASTRTLEERGSSYEQYF	TGTGCCAGCACCCGAACGCTGGAGGAGCGGGGCAGCTCCTACGAGCAGTACTTC	few	TRBD2	TRBV28	TRBJ2-7
CATSDAKAVYGLGEQYF	TGTGCCACCAGTGATGCGAAGGCGGTATACGGCCTGGGGGAGCAGTACTTC	.	.	TRBV24-1	TRBJ2-7
CASSLIPTGQETQYF	TGCGCCAGCAGCTTAATCCCGACAGGCCAAGAGACCCAGTACTTC	many	.	TRBV5-1	TRBJ2-5
CAITIDRGNSPLHF	TGTGCCATCACGATCGACCGGGGGAATTCACCCCTCCACTTT	many	.	TRBV10-3	TRBJ1-6
CASSLALGQGAYEQYF	TGTGCCAGCAGCTTAGCCCTAGGACAGGGGGCCTACGAGCAGTACTTC	few	TRBD1	TRBV7-2	TRBJ2-7
CASSLAQRGEQFF	TGCGCCAGCAGCTTGGCTCAGCGGGGTGAGCAGTTCTTC	.	TRBD2	TRBV5-1	TRBJ2-1
CSVGQGEETQYF	TGCAGCGTTGGACAGGGGGAAGAGACCCAGTACTTC	many	TRBD1	TRBV29-1	TRBJ2-5
CASSFTSGGAVEQFF	TGTGCCAGCAGCTTTACTAGCGGGGGGGCAGTGGAGCAGTTCTTC	many	TRBD2	TRBV7-2	TRBJ2-1
CASSENPEPQHF	TGCGCCAGCAGTGAGAATCCGGAGCCCCAGCATTTT	many	.	TRBV10-1	TRBJ1-5
CATRTGAVRGGYTF	TGTGCCACCCGGACAGGGGCGGTACGTGGTGGCTACACCTTC	many	TRBD1	TRBV24-1	TRBJ1-2
CAISPIEGNEQFF	TGTGCCATCAGCCCGATTGAAGGCAATGAGCAGTTCTTC	many	.	TRBV10-3	TRBJ2-1
CASSPGEAYNEQFF	TGTGCCAGCTCACCAGGAGAGGCCTACAATGAGCAGTTCTTC	few	.	TRBV18	TRBJ2-1
CASSPRYREGSTDTQYF	TGTGCCAGCTCACCAAGGTATCGGGAGGGAAGCACAGATACGCAGTATTTT	many	TRBD2	TRBV18	TRBJ2-3
CASRLTRDEQFF	TGTGCCAGCAGGTTGACTCGGGATGAGCAGTTCTTC	few	.	TRBV2	TRBJ2-1
CASSIPGRSNQPQHF	TGTGCCAGCAGTATCCCGGGACGGAGCAATCAGCCCCAGCATTTT	.	.	TRBV28	TRBJ1-5
CASSPLKGAGGYTF	TGTGCCAGCTCACCACTGAAGGGGGCTGGTGGCTACACCTTC	many	TRBD1	TRBV18	TRBJ1-2
CASSFWTSGGTETQYF	TGTGCCAGCAGCTTTTGGACTAGCGGGGGTACAGAGACCCAGTACTTC	many	TRBD2	TRBV11-2	TRBJ2-5
CASSPYHGLVHYGYTF	TGTGCCAGCAGTCCATACCATGGCCTCGTTCACTATGGCTACACCTTC	.	.	TRBV12-3/TRBV12-4	TRBJ1-2
CASSQGSQGPTNEKLFF	TGTGCCAGCAGCCAAGGGAGCCAGGGGCCAACTAATGAAAAACTGTTTTTT	.	.	TRBV3-1	TRBJ1-4
CASSYQGASHTF	TGTGCCAGCAGTTACCAGGGGGCATCCCACACCTTC	many	TRBD1	TRBV6-6	TRBJ1-2